This T cell receptor (beta chain) was sequenced for a study of cytomegalovirus exposure and HLA in healthy donors. Whole-study findings and limits: Many donors shared some public TCRs, even though most TCR sequences were rare.

13 Jbeta primers and 60 Vbeta primers were used for the PCR. Libraries were prepared by immunoSEQ multiplex PCR; TCRdb keeps only in-frame clonotypes and omits some of them. The table records under 200,000 clones, more than 9.5% of them present only once. With regard to this clone: Its matching antigen is unknown.

The CDR3 extends over 14 amino acids. Germline V lookup: CDR1 SGHRS, CDR2 YFSETQ. The J segment lost 2 bases and the V segment lost 5 bases, leaving 2 bases of the junction unmatched. This clonotype was sampled from a man aged 45-65 years in good health and CMV-seropositive. This rearrangement joins TRBV5-1 to TRBJ2-2; the match to TRBD2 covers 8 bases. Sequencing was done on a sample of PBMCs. The CDR3 region has the DNA TGCGCCAGCAGAGGACTAGCCAACACCGGGGAGCTGTTTTTT. Translating it yields CASRGLANTGELFF.